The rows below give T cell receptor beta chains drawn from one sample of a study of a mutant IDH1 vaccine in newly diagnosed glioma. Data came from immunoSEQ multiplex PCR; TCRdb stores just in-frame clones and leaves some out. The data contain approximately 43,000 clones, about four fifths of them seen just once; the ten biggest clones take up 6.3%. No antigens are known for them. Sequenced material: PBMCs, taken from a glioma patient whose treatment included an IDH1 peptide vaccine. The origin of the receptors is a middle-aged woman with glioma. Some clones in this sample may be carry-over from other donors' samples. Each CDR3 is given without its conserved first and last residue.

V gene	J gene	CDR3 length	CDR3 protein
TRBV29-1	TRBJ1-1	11	SVYGTGAFVAF
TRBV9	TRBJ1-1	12	ASSVAAGQIEAF
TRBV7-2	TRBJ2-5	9	ASTPQETQY
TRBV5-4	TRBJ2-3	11	ASSLSDTDTQY
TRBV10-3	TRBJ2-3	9	AILTGGTQY
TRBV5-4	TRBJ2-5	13	ASSLEQGRWETQY
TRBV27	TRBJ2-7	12	ASSPLAGWGEQY
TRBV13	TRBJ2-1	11	ASSLSGRNEQF
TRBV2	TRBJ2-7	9	ASSRDWEQY
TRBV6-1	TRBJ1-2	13	ASREGQGPNYGYT
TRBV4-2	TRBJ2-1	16	ASSPDPAGGWGGDEQF
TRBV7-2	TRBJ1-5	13	ASSPWGQSNQPQH
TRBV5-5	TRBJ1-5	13	ASSSTGWGNQPQH
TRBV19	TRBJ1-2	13	ASTIGASPHYGYT
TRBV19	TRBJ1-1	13	ASTKRTDLNTEAF
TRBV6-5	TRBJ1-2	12	ASSYSGGNYGYT
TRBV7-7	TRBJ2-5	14	ASSLGPLGAQETQY
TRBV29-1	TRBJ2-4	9	STRRENIQY
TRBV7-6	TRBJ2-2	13	ASSLDQGHTGELF
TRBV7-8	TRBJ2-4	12	ASSLDRTQNIQY
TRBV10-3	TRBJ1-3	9	ARSEGNTIY
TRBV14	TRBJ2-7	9	ASSFTNEQY
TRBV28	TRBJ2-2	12	ASGGGLNTGELF
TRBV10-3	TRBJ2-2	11	AILLAGTGELF
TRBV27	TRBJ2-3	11	ASSLTERDTQY
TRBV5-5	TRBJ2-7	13	ASSQRRRGSYEQY
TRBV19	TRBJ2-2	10	ASSSDTGELF
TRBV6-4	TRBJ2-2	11	ASSESGTGELF
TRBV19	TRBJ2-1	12	ASSSNGADNEQF
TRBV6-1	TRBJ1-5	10	ASSEMGQPQH
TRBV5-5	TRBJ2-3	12	ASSPAINTDTQY
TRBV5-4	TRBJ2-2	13	ASSPIDSLAGELF
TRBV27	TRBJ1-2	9	ASGGGLGYT
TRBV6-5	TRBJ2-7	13	ASSPPGSGRYEQY
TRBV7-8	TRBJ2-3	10	ASSQSADTQY
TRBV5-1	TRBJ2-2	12	ASSSAPNTGELF
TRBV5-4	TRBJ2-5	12	ASSLPAGGETQY
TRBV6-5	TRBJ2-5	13	ASSPRQGRQETQY
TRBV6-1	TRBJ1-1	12	ASTIGGSNTEAF
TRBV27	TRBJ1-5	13	ASRDGTVSNQPQH
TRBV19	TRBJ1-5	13	ASSYRDRALQPQH
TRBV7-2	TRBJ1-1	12	ASSSEPRGTEAF
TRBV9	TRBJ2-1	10	ASSRLAAEQF
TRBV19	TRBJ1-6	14	ASSTGDRSYNSPLH
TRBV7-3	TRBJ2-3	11	ASSLREADTQY
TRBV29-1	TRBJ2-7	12	SVGTSGGTYEQY
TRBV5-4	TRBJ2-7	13	ASSLGRVRGYEQY
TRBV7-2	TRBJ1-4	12	ASSLGGYNEKLF
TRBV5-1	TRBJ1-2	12	ASSPGQDNYGYT
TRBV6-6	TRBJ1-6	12	TSGRQGLNSPLH
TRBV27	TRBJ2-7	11	ASSPSLEYEQY
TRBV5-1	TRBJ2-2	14	ASSLGQGSDTGELF
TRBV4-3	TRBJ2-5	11	ASSQVFEETQY
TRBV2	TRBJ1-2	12	ASSELQGGYGYT
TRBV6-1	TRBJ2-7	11	ASMRGPFEEQY
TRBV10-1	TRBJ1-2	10	ASWRYLGGYT
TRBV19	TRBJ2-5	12	ASSIGTEGETQY
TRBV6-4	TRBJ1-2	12	ASKPLWDSYGYT
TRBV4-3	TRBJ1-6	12	ASSQDMEGTPLH